This entry is about one T cell receptor (beta chain). These data belong to a study of cytomegalovirus exposure and HLA in healthy donors. Deletions cut 0 bases from V and 8 bases from J, with 19 bases between. Looked up from germline, CDR1 is LGHNA and CDR2 is YNFKEQ. The CDR3 has 16 residues. Researchers ran the PCR with 60 Vbeta and 13 Jbeta primers. The repertoire was sequenced with immunoSEQ multiplex PCR; TCRdb's copy has only in-frame clones and lacks some. The table shows approximately 160,000 clones, with around 72% occurring only once. The sequenced sample consisted of PBMCs. The chain couples TRBV4-2 to TRBJ1-2, with TRBD1 as a possible D gene (5 bases). The receptor's source is a woman aged 40-49 years in good health and CMV-seropositive. CDR3 loop: CASSQDSVGGFYGYTF. CDR3 DNA sequence: TGTGCCAGCAGCCAAGATTCCGTGGGGGGATTCTACGGCTACACCTTC.